The present T cell receptor beta chain was sequenced within a study of T cell responses to AZD1222 COVID-19 vaccine. CDR3 length equals 15 residues. Between the trimmed V and J ends, which lost 6 bases and 0 bases, there was a span of 14 bases. Germline V gene sequence: CDR1 KGHSH, CDR2 LQKENI. Details on this clone: What it recognizes is unknown.

TCRdb's table, derived via immunoSEQ multiplex PCR, lists solely in-frame clones and lacks some. The sample lists roughly 160,000 clones, approximately 94% occurring once. Whole-study results and caveats: Seropositive status at baseline applied to only 6 or 7 AZD1222 recipients. Donors in the cohort were predominantly white British and more often female, and clonal diversity was possibly underestimated. Nearly half of spike-specific TCRs reportedly target unmutated variant regions.

This specimen consisted of peripheral blood, obtained on day 0 of AZD1222 vaccination. The chain recombines TRBV18 with TRBJ1-1; D possibly corresponds to TRBD1 (5 bases). The clonotype comes from an adult in good health. Here the CDR3 DNA reads TGTGCCAGCTCGCAACAGGTTTTCATGAACACTGAAGCTTTCTTT. It is translated as CASSQQVFMNTEAFF.